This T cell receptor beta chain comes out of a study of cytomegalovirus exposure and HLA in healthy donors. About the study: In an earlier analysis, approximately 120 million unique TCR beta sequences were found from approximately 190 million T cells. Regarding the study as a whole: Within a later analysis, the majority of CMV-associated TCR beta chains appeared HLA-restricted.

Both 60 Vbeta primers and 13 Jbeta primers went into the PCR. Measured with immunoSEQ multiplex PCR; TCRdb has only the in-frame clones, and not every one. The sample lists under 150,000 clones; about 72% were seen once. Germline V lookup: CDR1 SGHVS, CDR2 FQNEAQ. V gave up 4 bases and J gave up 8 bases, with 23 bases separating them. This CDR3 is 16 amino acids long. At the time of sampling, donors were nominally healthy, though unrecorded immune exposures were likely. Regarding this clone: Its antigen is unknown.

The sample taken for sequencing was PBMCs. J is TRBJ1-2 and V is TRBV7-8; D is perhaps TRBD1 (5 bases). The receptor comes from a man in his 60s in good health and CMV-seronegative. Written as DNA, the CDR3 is TGTGCCAGCAGCTCCGGAGGGGCCGGAACCCTCATCGGCTACACCTTC. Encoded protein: CASSSGGAGTLIGYTF.